This is a list of T cell receptor beta chains from one sample in a study of beta chain features in type 1 diabetes. Some clones are missing from TCRdb's copy, which holds only in-frame ones; the method was immunoSEQ multiplex PCR. The sample has 200,000 to 250,000 clones; 16% are singletons. Sequenced material: naive CD4+ T cells from blood. The receptor set was obtained from a man in his thirties or forties with type 1 diabetes. CDR3s leave out the opening cysteine and the closing phenylalanine or tryptophan. The D gene is left open where the match is weak.

V,J,D,CDR3
TRBV29-1,TRBJ1-5,NA,SVGESNQPQH
TRBV5-1,TRBJ2-2,TRBD1,ASSSPRQGASGELF
TRBV10-3,TRBJ2-6,NA,AISGTTGTGANVLT
TRBV5-1,TRBJ2-5,NA,ASSLRTSRETQY
TRBV7-2,TRBJ2-3,NA,ASRPSGTDTQY
TRBV28,TRBJ2-3,NA,AGGISIGTDTQY
TRBV29-1,TRBJ2-2,NA,SVVDSLNTGELF
TRBV5-4,TRBJ2-5,NA,ASSLNVAETQY
TRBV15,TRBJ2-6,NA,ATSRDRGRVDGANVLT
TRBV23-1,TRBJ1-2,NA,ASSHCGRAPGDYGYT
TRBV5-1,TRBJ2-1,TRBD2,ASSWGLPNNEQF
TRBV15,TRBJ2-5,TRBD1,ATSRGTGREETQY
TRBV7-3,TRBJ2-3,NA,ASSLQGRTDTQY
TRBV5-1,TRBJ2-1,NA,ASSLGTPGEQF
TRBV7-9,TRBJ2-3,TRBD2,ASSPAGLASTDTQY
TRBV7-2,TRBJ2-1,TRBD2,ASSSLAGAYNEQF
TRBV18,TRBJ2-3,NA,ASSPQVGADTQY
TRBV15,TRBJ1-2,TRBD1,ATSRVQGSFYGYT
TRBV9,TRBJ2-2,TRBD2,ASSHRGLANTGELF
TRBV28,TRBJ2-7,TRBD1,ASSSPGTGGDEQY
TRBV6-1,TRBJ1-5,NA,ASSEVTWGLGNQPQH
TRBV29-1,TRBJ1-5,TRBD1,SVVGTGGDQPQH
TRBV15,TRBJ2-5,NA,ATSIQETQY
TRBV23-1,TRBJ2-6,NA,ASSTREQAVLT
TRBV7-8,TRBJ1-3,NA,ASNLDSSGNTIY
TRBV6-5,TRBJ2-7,NA,ASSYSIGNEQY
TRBV29-1,TRBJ2-2,TRBD2,SVGGGLAGPVTGELF
TRBV29-1,TRBJ2-7,NA,SGLDIGGEQY
TRBV25-1,TRBJ2-1,NA,ASSELREDNEQF
TRBV29-1,TRBJ1-1,NA,SVRRGAKTEAF
TRBV9,TRBJ2-3,NA,ASSVPADTQY
TRBV5-1,TRBJ2-3,NA,ASSPPPGAQY
TRBV9,TRBJ1-1,NA,ASSVEPNTEAF
TRBV30,TRBJ1-3,NA,AWSVWGNTIY
TRBV5-1,TRBJ2-2,NA,ASRDRGATGELF
TRBV4-2,TRBJ2-7,TRBD1,ASSVSPGQGSYEQY
TRBV5-4,TRBJ2-3,NA,ASSRGAEDTQY